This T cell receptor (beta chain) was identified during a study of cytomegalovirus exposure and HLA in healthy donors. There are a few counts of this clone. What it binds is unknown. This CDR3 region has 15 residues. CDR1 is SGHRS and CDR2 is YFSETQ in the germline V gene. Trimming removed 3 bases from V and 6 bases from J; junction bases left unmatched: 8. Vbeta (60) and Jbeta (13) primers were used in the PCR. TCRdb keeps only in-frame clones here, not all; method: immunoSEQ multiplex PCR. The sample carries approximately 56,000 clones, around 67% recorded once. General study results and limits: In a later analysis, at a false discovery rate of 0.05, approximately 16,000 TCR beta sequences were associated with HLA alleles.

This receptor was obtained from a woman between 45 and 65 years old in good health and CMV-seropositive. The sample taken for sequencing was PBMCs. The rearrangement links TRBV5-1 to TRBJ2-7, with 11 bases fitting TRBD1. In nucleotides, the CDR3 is TGCGCCAGCAGCTCGGGACAGGGGGTTTCGGGCGAGCAGTACTTC. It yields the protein CASSSGQGVSGEQYF.